This T cell receptor (beta chain) came from a study of beta chain features in type 1 diabetes (dated by TCRdb to the late 2010s). Looking at the study overall: Mean age, gender distribution, total cell number and subset yield were not different between patients and healthy donors. A total of around 100 million sorted cells were examined across all samples, and RNA yield correlated strongly with the number of cells per subset. In the study, recently diagnosed type 1 diabetes patients and matched healthy donors were compared on the TCRB repertoires of their sorted circulating CD4+ T cell subsets. Regulatory and stem cell-like memory subsets were isolated from only 8 patients and roughly 8 healthy donors, whereas naive and central memory subsets came from all 30 or so donors.

In regard to this clone: It has no known antigen specificity. No base quality information exists; no much larger clone differs at one position.

The High Capacity cDNA Reverse Transcription Kit was used to reverse transcribe all of the isolated RNA, meaning that expressed TCRB transcripts were what got sequenced. Deep immunoSEQ sequencing was performed on naive, central memory and regulatory T cell samples, with an average of roughly 3.5 million total reads per sample. After sorted cells were lysed in RLT buffer, RNA was extracted with DNase-treated RNeasy Micro or Mini kits, with the choice depending on cell number. To prevent cross-contamination, each cell subset was processed individually, whereas patient and healthy donor samples were processed jointly. Using the immunoSEQ multiplex PCR, TCRB sequences were amplified from cDNA into 87-bp fragments spanning the CDR3 region. Amplicons were sequenced on the Illumina HiSeq platform. The study's own analysis went as follows. Synthetic template baselines were used to correct PCR bias computationally, reads within Hamming distance 2 were collapsed together, and singletons that could not be merged were discarded. By aligning reads against IMGT, V, D and J genes, CDR3 length, and insertions or deletions at six rearrangement sites were assigned. Within each subset, clonotype counts were normalized to the number of sorted cells before true diversity and Gini coefficients were calculated with the tcR R package. The overlap coefficient, calculated on TCRB nucleotide sequences, was used to measure repertoire sharing. Out-of-frame TCRB sequences from naive cells were analyzed to stand in for the pre-selection repertoire. TCRdb's version of the immuneACCESS table is confined to in-frame rearrangements and falls short of the full clone set. An unresolved V gene accounts for under half of the shortfall where checked; the remainder is of unknown origin. V and J calls and clone size are copied from that table; D and trimming were computed from the DNA. In this sample the table shows 600,000 to 650,000 clones, roughly 15% of which occur a single time. The ten largest clones take up about 0.097% of the sample.

A single peripheral blood draw of approximately 110 mL on average was collected from each donor into heparinised tubes. Naive, central memory, regulatory and stem cell-like memory CD4+ T cells were sorted on a BD FACSAria II using a panel including CD45RO, CCR7, CD25, CD127, CD95 and CD27. Purity was above 95% for every sorted population. PBMCs were isolated right away by Lymphoprep density gradient centrifugation and were stained directly, without culture. So that batch effects would be minimized, each experiment stained and sorted samples in pairs, pairing one healthy donor with one patient. Study-wide conclusions, independent of this receptor: HLA sub-analyses involved small numbers of individuals, so any influence of HLA type on TCRB rearrangement remained unresolved. Because cDNA rather than genomic DNA was sequenced, highly expressing activated cells could have been over-represented, although no difference in activation and CD3 levels was found between groups. A moderate but significant shortening of TCRB CDR3 length was observed in type 1 diabetes patients in all four CD4+ subsets. At VDJ recombination sites, type 1 diabetes patients had fewer insertions and more deleted nucleotides, which implies abnormalities in thymic rearrangement. Naive, central memory and regulatory TCRB repertoires appeared to be more alike among patients than among healthy donors. Shorter templates might be favored by PCR, yet because patient and control samples were amplified and corrected together, any such skew would affect both groups equally.

The clonotype comes from a man aged 18-30 years in good health. The specimen sequenced was naive CD4+ T cells from blood. In the paper's terms, the cell subset or site label means: true naive CD4+ T cells.

The DNA reads as follows: TGTGCCAGCAGCCAAAGTTTAGCGGGAGTTCCCTACAATGAGCAGTTCTTC. This translates into CASSQSLAGVPYNEQFF. The chain is made from TRBV14 and TRBJ2-1; the junction holds 9 bases that match TRBD2. CDR1 and CDR2, looked up from the germline V gene, are SGHDN and FVKESK. The CDR3 sequence holds 17 residues, the cysteine and phenylalanine included. Only CDR3 DNA is held: 51 bases, read in frame from base 1. From V the trimming removes 2 bases and from J it removes 2 bases, while the gene matches leave 7 bases of the junction unaccounted for.